The 18 T cell receptor beta chains in this list originate from one sample, sequenced in a study of T cell changes during pregnancy in multiple sclerosis. This table comes from immunoSEQ multiplex PCR, and its TCRdb copy is limited to in-frame clones, with some not included. Here the sample spans tens of thousands of clones, 90% being singletons. This sample comprised peripheral blood, obtained in the third trimester of pregnancy. The receptors stem from a female donor in good health, enrolled as a control in a pregnancy study.

This clone was detected once. This sequence joins TRBV5-4 and TRBJ2-3; D remains unclear. Trimming stripped 4 bases from V and 6 bases from J, with 6 bases between. The CDR3 sequence is 11 residues long. Germline-derived CDR1 and CDR2 are SGHNT and YYREEE (reference sequence). As DNA, the CDR3 is TGTGCCAGCAGCACGCAGGATACGCAGTATTTT. Its translation: CASSTQDTQYF.

The chain is built from TRBV5-1 and TRBJ1-1; TRBD1 aligns across 7 bases. The CDR3 has 14 residues. The V gene's germline CDR1 is SGHRS and CDR2 YFSETQ. Trimming at V came to 7 bases and at J to 5 bases, leaving 11 bases not matched to a gene. This CDR3 reads CASGSNTQGTEAFF. CDR3 in DNA: TGCGCCAGCGGATCGAACACACAGGGGACTGAAGCTTTCTTT.

The rearrangement joins TRBV10-3 to TRBJ1-1, with TRBD1 as a possible D gene (5 bases). Germline V gene data show CDR1 as ENHRY and CDR2 as SYGVKD. Deletions cut 2 bases from V and 0 bases from J, with 10 bases between. This CDR3 region has 15 residues. This CDR3 is CAISEQTAMNTEAFF. CDR3 nucleotides: TGTGCCATCAGTGAGCAGACAGCCATGAACACTGAAGCTTTCTTT.

This clone was seen just once. V and J are TRBV7-2 and TRBJ2-1; 9 bases are shared with TRBD2. Germline assignment: CDR1 SGHTA and CDR2 FQGNSA. CDR3 size: 15 residues. Trimming cost V 1 base and J 3 bases; bases outside gene matches: 1. CDR3 protein: CASSLGREGYNEQFF. CDR3 DNA: TGTGCCAGCAGCTTAGGGCGGGAGGGCTACAATGAGCAGTTCTTC.

V and J are TRBV7-9 and TRBJ1-1; D is perhaps TRBD1 (6 bases). Trimming cost V 7 bases and J 6 bases, with 33 bases left between them. The germline CDR1 and CDR2 sequences are SEHNR and FQNEAQ (reference sequence). This CDR3 region has 19 residues. CDR3 sequence reads: CASTHPLQGRRVGVPEAFF. In nucleotides, the CDR3 is TGTGCCAGCACCCATCCCCTCCAGGGGCGAAGGGTTGGGGTCCCTGAAGCTTTCTTT. The complete variable domain, with remaining parts taken from reference TRBV7-9 and TRBJ1-1, reads DTGVSQNPRHKITKRGQNVTFRCDPISEHNRLYWYRQTLGQGPEFLTYFQNEAQLEKSRLLSDRFSAERPKGSFSTLEIQRTEQGDSAMYLCASTHPLQGRRVGVPEAFFGQGTRLTVV.

The V and J genes are TRBV7-2 and TRBJ1-3; D uncertain. V shed 5 bases and J shed 11 bases, with 16 bases lying between them. Germline CDR1 SGHTA, CDR2 FQGNSA. There are 13 residues in the CDR3. This CDR3 is CASSPGRREAIYF. As DNA, the CDR3 is TGTGCCAGCAGCCCCGGGAGGAGGGAAGCCATATATTTT.

The CDR3 spells CASSVGGGVEQYF. The CDR3 DNA follows: TGTGCCAGCAGCGTGGGGGGTGGGGTCGAGCAGTACTTC. The chain uses TRBV9 and TRBJ2-7; D is perhaps TRBD2 (6 bases). The CDR3 spans 13 residues. V was pared by 2 bases and J by 6 bases, with 12 bases between. Per germline, CDR1 SGDLS and CDR2 YYNGEE.

V usage is TRBV6-5 and J usage is TRBJ1-1; 9 positions match TRBD1. J was trimmed by 0 bases and V by 3 bases; bases with no gene match: 5. There are 16 residues in the CDR3. Germline values: CDR1 MNHEY, CDR2 SVGAGI. This chain's CDR3 is CASSYLTGGMNTEAFF. As DNA, the CDR3 is TGTGCCAGCAGTTATCTGACAGGGGGGATGAACACTGAAGCTTTCTTT.

The rearrangement joins TRBV7-2 to TRBJ2-5, with 10 nucleotides matching TRBD1. The CDR3 is made up of 15 amino acids. V shed 5 bases, J shed 5 bases, and the junction held 8 bases outside the gene matches. CDR1 and CDR2 (germline): SGHTA, FQGNSA. The CDR3 loop reads CASSPQTGGMETQYF. CDR3 bases: TGTGCCAGCAGCCCCCAGACAGGGGGCATGGAGACCCAGTACTTC.

A single count supports this clone. The chain combines TRBV5-5 with TRBJ1-4; D is unclear. V lost 1 base, J lost 4 bases, and 5 bases lay in between. The CDR3 is 13 amino acids. Germline assignment: CDR1 SGHKS and CDR2 YYEKEE (reference sequence). The CDR3: CASSLTGNEKLFF. The CDR3 region has the DNA TGTGCCAGCAGCTTGACCGGTAATGAAAAACTGTTTTTT.

This chain connects TRBV2 to TRBJ2-1; the D gene is possibly TRBD2 (5 bases). Trimming took 4 bases from V and 6 from J, leaving 16 bases between them. The CDR3 consists of 15 residues. CDR1 and CDR2 (germline): SNHLY, FYNNEI. The CDR3 region is CASSALALEGNEQFF. The CDR3 nucleotides read TGTGCCAGCAGTGCCCTAGCCCTCGAGGGCAATGAGCAGTTCTTC.

The genes are TRBV6-5 and TRBJ1-1; 7 bases agree with TRBD1. The CDR3 runs to 14 residues. Germline assignment: CDR1 MNHEY and CDR2 SVGAGI. The junction had 3 bases not matched to a gene; V was cut back by 5 bases and J by 0 bases. CDR3 bases: TGTGCCAGCAGTCGAGGGGGCCTGAACACTGAAGCTTTCTTT. Translation gives CASSRGGLNTEAFF.

The J gene is TRBJ2-7, the V gene TRBV7-2, with a tentative D call TRBD2 (6 bases). The germline V gene encodes CDR1 SGHTA and CDR2 FQGNSA. V lost 5 bases, J lost 1 base, and 9 bases lay in between. CDR3 size: 13 residues. The CDR3: CASSPRGSYEQYF. In DNA form, the CDR3 reads TGTGCCAGCAGCCCACGGGGGTCCTACGAGCAGTACTTC. Full variable domain (rest looked up from reference TRBV7-2 and TRBJ2-7): GAGVSQSPSNKVTEKGKDVELRCDPISGHTALYWYRQSLGQGLEFLIYFQGNSAPDKSGLPSDRFSAERTGGSVSTLTIQRTQQEDSAVYLCASSPRGSYEQYFGPGTRLTVT.

V and J are TRBV5-6 and TRBJ2-7; TRBD1 might be the D (6 bases). Germline V gene lookup returns CDR1 SGHDT and CDR2 YYEEEE. Trimming took off 2 bases at V and 3 bases at J, with 18 bases between the two ends. The CDR3 is made up of 16 amino acids. In DNA, the CDR3 is TGTGCCAGCAGCTTACAGGGCCACGACAGGAGCTACGAGCAGTACTTC. Translation gives CASSLQGHDRSYEQYF.

The chain links TRBV27 to TRBJ1-1; 8 bases align to TRBD1. The CDR3 has 14 residues. J was trimmed by 7 bases and V by 3 bases; bases with no gene match: 7. CDR1 is MNHEY, CDR2 SMNVEV, per germline (reference sequence). CDR3 sequence: CASSLGQGAGEAFF. Here the CDR3 DNA reads TGTGCCAGCAGTTTGGGGCAGGGGGCGGGTGAAGCTTTCTTT.

CDR3 sequence reads: CASSFFFIGTGDEKLFF. The CDR3 coding sequence is TGTGCCAGTAGTTTTTTCTTTATTGGGACAGGGGATGAAAAACTGTTTTTT. The chain joins TRBV19 to TRBJ1-4, with 10 bases fitting TRBD1. CDR3 length equals 17 residues. J was trimmed by 6 bases and V by 5 bases; bases with no gene match: 12. Germline CDR1 is LNHDA and CDR2 is SQIVND (reference sequence).

The chain couples TRBV19 to TRBJ1-5; 11 positions agree with TRBD1. Germline CDR1 and CDR2: LNHDA and SQIVND (reference sequence). The trim removed 9 bases at V and 5 bases at J, leaving 12 bases unmatched. CDR3 size: 16 residues. CDR3 protein: CASNPGQGVFDQPQHF. DNA for the CDR3: TGTGCCAGCAATCCGGGACAGGGGGTTTTCGATCAGCCCCAGCATTTT. The whole variable domain, remainder taken from reference TRBV19 and TRBJ1-5, is DGGITQSPKYLFRKEGQNVTLSCEQNLNHDAMYWYRQDPGQGLRLIYYSQIVNDFQKGDIAEGYSVSREKKESFPLTVTSAQKNPTAFYLCASNPGQGVFDQPQHFGDGTRLSIL.

The chain is built from TRBV27 and TRBJ1-1; D is undetermined. The CDR3 has 13 amino acids. V lost 3 bases, J lost 4 bases, and 9 bases lay in between. Germline CDR1 is MNHEY and CDR2 is SMNVEV (reference sequence). CDR3 in DNA: TGTGCCAGCAGTTTCTCTGTCCTCACTGAAGCTTTCTTT. Amino acid sequence: CASSFSVLTEAFF.